Listed here are 22 T cell receptor beta chains from one sample, sequenced in a study of T-cell reconstitution after alpha-beta-depleted transplantation in children. It was with unique molecular identifiers that the TCRbeta library was prepared. Each CDR3 protein gets one entry after TCRdb re-called the PCR reads with MiXCR. The table has fewer than 550,000 distinct CDR3 sequences, around 15% seen once. Material: PBMCs, mostly from graft donor cells, obtained 360 days after TCRalphabeta/CD19-depleted stem cell transplant. The receptors here all came from a boy in the first two years of life who had a stem cell transplant for Wiskott-Aldrich syndrome, so the T cells may come from the graft donor.

CDR3 in amino acids: CASSQIPAGTGGRNEQFF. The DNA for the CDR3 is TGTGCCAGCAGCCAAATTCCTGCCGGGACAGGGGGTAGAAATGAGCAGTTCTTC. J is TRBJ2-1 and V is TRBV3-1; TRBD1 aligns across 11 bases. V shed 2 bases, J shed 7 bases, and the junction held 13 bases outside the gene matches. This CDR3 has 18 amino acids. CDR1 is LGHDT and CDR2 is YNNKEL in the germline V gene (reference sequence).

The chain carries TRBV12-3 or TRBV12-4 and TRBJ2-3; D unclear. CDR3 size: 22 residues. V was shortened by 3 bases and J by 3 bases, with 34 bases between the two germline ends. CDR3 in DNA: TGTGCCAGCAGTTTCCCAGGCGTTAAGAAAAGAGCCTTTGGGGTCCTTACAGATACGCAGTATTTT. Amino acid sequence: CASSFPGVKKRAFGVLTDTQYF.

This clonotype was seen a few times. V is TRBV20-1 and J is TRBJ2-1; weak D call: TRBD2 (6 bases). This CDR3 is built from 15 residues. V shed 3 bases and J shed 4 bases, with 16 bases lying between them. Germline CDR1 is DFQATT and CDR2 is SNEGSKA (reference sequence). CDR3 coding DNA: TGCAGTGCTAGGCCCCCCGGGACTCCTTACAATGAGCAGTTCTTC. This encodes CSARPPGTPYNEQFF.

V usage is TRBV5-1 and J usage is TRBJ2-1, with 8 bases matching TRBD2. This CDR3 is built from 15 residues. The V and J ends lost 3 bases and 13 bases, in that order; junction bases with no gene match: 15. Germline V gene data show CDR1 as SGHRS and CDR2 as YFSETQ. CDR3 coding DNA: TGCGCCAGCAGCTCGCCAATTGGGAGCGGGAGACGTCAGTTCTTC. It specifies CASSSPIGSGRRQFF.

This clonotype has just a few counts. The chain combines TRBV7-6 with TRBJ2-5; D uncertain. The V gene lost 3 bases and the J gene lost 0 bases, with 8 bases spanning the gap. This CDR3 region has 14 residues. CDR1 SGHVS and CDR2 FNYEAQ come from the germline V gene. The CDR3 reads CASSLLRYQETQYF. The CDR3 DNA is TGTGCCAGCAGCTTGTTAAGGTACCAAGAGACCCAGTACTTC. The variable domain in full, with the rest retrieved from reference TRBV7-6 and TRBJ2-5, is GAGVSQSPRYKVTKRGQDVALRCDPISGHVSLYWYRQALGQGPEFLTYFNYEAQQDKSGLPNDRFSAERPEGSISTLTIQRTEQRDSAMYRCASSLLRYQETQYFGPGTRLLVL.

In this sample, this clonotype turned up a few times. The junction does not match germline at one end; this may be a read error. In DNA, the CDR3 is TGCGCCAGCAGCGTAAAAGCCGGGACAGGGGTAAATTTT. Translating gives CASSVKAGTGVNF. The V call is TRBV5-1, the J call TRBJ2-3; 10 nucleotides agree with TRBD1. CDR1 SGHRS and CDR2 YFSETQ come from the germline V gene. The CDR3 is made up of 13 amino acids.

This clonotype occurred once. The rearrangement links TRBV5-1 to TRBJ2-2, with 7 bases matching TRBD1. Germline trimming cut 3 bases from V and 0 bases from J; bases unmatched to any gene: 2. The CDR3 consists of 15 residues. Germline V gene data show CDR1 as SGHRS and CDR2 as YFSETQ. The CDR3 loop reads CASSWDSPNTGELFF. CDR3 nucleotides: TGCGCCAGCAGCTGGGACAGTCCGAACACCGGGGAGCTGTTTTTT.

In its sample, this clonotype was seen a few times. The rearrangement joins TRBV19 to TRBJ2-7; perhaps TRBD2 as D (5 bases). Trimming stripped 6 bases from V and 1 base from J, with 16 bases between. The CDR3 has 15 amino acids. Germline V gives CDR1 LNHDA, CDR2 SQIVND (reference sequence). The DNA for the CDR3 is TGTGCCAGTAGCAACGGACTGGTAGGTTCCTACGAGCAGTACTTC. Protein: CASSNGLVGSYEQYF.

This clonotype was counted between two and nine times. This chain's CDR3 is CASSPRQGWDGEQYF. DNA of the CDR3: TGTGCCAGCAGCCCCCGACAGGGCTGGGACGGCGAGCAGTACTTC. The chain combines TRBV7-9 with TRBJ2-7; 7 positions agree with TRBD1. V lost 5 bases to trimming and J lost 6 bases; unmatched junction nucleotides: 13. CDR1 SEHNR and CDR2 FQNEAQ come from the germline V gene (reference sequence). CDR3 size: 15 residues.

This chain joins TRBV5-4 and TRBJ2-1; D may be TRBD2 (6 bases). Germline V lookup: CDR1 SGHNT, CDR2 YYREEE (reference sequence). The V end lost 4 bases, the J end lost 0 bases, and 11 bases lay between the germline ends. This CDR3 contains 15 residues. The CDR3, as DNA: TGTGCCAGCAGCCGGACGGGACTCTCCTACAATGAGCAGTTCTTC. This gives the protein CASSRTGLSYNEQFF.

The chain links TRBV11-1 to TRBJ2-1; TRBD2 matches 7 bases. The CDR3 is 18 residues long. The ends lost 0 bases at V and 0 bases at J; junction bases unmatched: 8. The germline V gene has CDR1 SGHAT and CDR2 FQDESV (reference sequence). The CDR3 DNA reads TGTGCCAGCAGCTTAGCGAGAGGTGGCGGGGGCTCCTACAATGAGCAGTTCTTC. This codes for CASSLARGGGGSYNEQFF.

The chain links TRBV15 to TRBJ2-5, with D possibly called TRBD1 or TRBD2 (5 bases each). The length of the CDR3 is 14 residues. The germline V gene has CDR1 LNHNV and CDR2 YYDKDF (reference sequence). V gave up 0 bases and J gave up 4 bases, with 9 bases separating them. CDR3 amino acids: CATSREGTTETQYF. The CDR3 DNA reads as TGTGCCACCAGCAGAGAGGGGACCACAGAGACCCAGTACTTC.

This clonotype showed up many times. This chain joins TRBV5-1 and TRBJ2-3; 10 bases line up with TRBD2. Trimming removed 0 bases from V and 5 bases from J; junction bases left unmatched: 6. Per the germline V gene, CDR1 is SGHRS and CDR2 is YFSETQ. The CDR3 has 16 amino acids. In DNA, the CDR3 is TGCGCCAGCAGCTTGGGTACTAGCGGGATAGGAGATACGCAGTATTTT. Translated: CASSLGTSGIGDTQYF.

In its sample, this clonotype was seen many times. This chain joins TRBV4-3 and TRBJ2-7, with 13 bases identical to TRBD2. J lost 6 bases, V lost 1 base, and 6 bases had no gene match. Germline CDR1 and CDR2: LGHNA and YSLEER. This CDR3 region has 16 residues. CDR3 sequence reads: CASSQGGGLAGSEQYF. DNA for the CDR3: TGCGCCAGCAGCCAAGGGGGGGGACTAGCGGGATCCGAGCAGTACTTC.

J is TRBJ1-1 and V is TRBV7-9; unclear D gene. The germline V gene encodes CDR1 SEHNR and CDR2 FQNEAQ (reference sequence). This CDR3 contains 15 residues. V lost 5 bases and J lost 2, with 15 bases in between. CDR3 sequence: CASSILLTTNTEAFF. The CDR3 nucleotides read TGTGCCAGCAGCATACTTTTGACAACTAACACTGAAGCTTTCTTT.

J is TRBJ2-3 and V is TRBV7-2; 7 bases align to TRBD1. Looked up from germline, CDR1 is SGHTA and CDR2 is FQGNSA. The CDR3 extends over 17 amino acids. V shed 2 bases and J 0 bases; nucleotides not matched to a gene: 8. The CDR3 bases are TGTGCCAGCAGCTTACGGACAGGCCATACTAGCACAGATACGCAGTATTTT. Its translation: CASSLRTGHTSTDTQYF.

The chain has TRBV5-1 and TRBJ2-1; 11 bases are shared with TRBD2. The CDR3 runs 14 residues. V was clipped by 7 bases and J by 7 bases; unmatched bases: 7. Germline CDR1 reads SGHRS; CDR2 reads YFSETQ. The CDR3 DNA follows: TGCGCCAGCGGAACTAGCGGGAGTAAGAATGAGCAGTTCTTC. This sequence encodes CASGTSGSKNEQFF.

This clonotype was counted a few times. The rearrangement links TRBV6-5 to TRBJ1-6; 10 bases fit TRBD1. Germline V gene sequence: CDR1 MNHEY, CDR2 SVGAGI. The junction had 5 bases not matched to a gene; V was cut back by 2 bases and J by 10 bases. The CDR3 loop spans 15 amino acids. In nucleotides, the CDR3 is TGTGCCAGCAGTTACGCCGGGACAGGGGAATCACCCCTCCACTTT. This encodes CASSYAGTGESPLHF.

This clonotype was counted between two and nine times. V and J are TRBV11-2 and TRBJ2-1; D gene ambiguous. Germline V lookup: CDR1 SGHAT, CDR2 FQNNGV. Trimming pared 2 bases from V and 3 bases from J, leaving 11 bases between. The CDR3 spans 15 residues. CDR3: CASSLRLQIYNEQFF. The CDR3 DNA is TGTGCCAGCAGCTTAAGACTCCAGATCTACAATGAGCAGTTCTTC.

Notes on this clonotype: The conserved phenylalanine or tryptophan is not found at the CDR3 terminus, so this likely reflects a read error. The DNA is left out, because the CDR3 cannot be placed on it with certainty; the CDR3 is given as TCRdb lists it. The CDR3 reads CASSSQDRASLQY. The chain is built from TRBV27 and TRBJ1-2; the table's D gene call, TRBD1, was not cross checked with the DNA. Germline CDR1 MNHEY, CDR2 SMNVEV (reference sequence). The CDR3 is made up of 13 amino acids, end residues included.

With respect to this clonotype: This may arise from a read error, as a much more abundant clone is one base away. The chain couples TRBV20-1 to TRBJ2-7, with D possibly matching TRBD2 (6 bases). Per the germline V gene, CDR1 is DFQATT and CDR2 is SNEGSKA (reference sequence). This CDR3 contains 12 residues. V lost 1 base to trimming and J lost 7 bases, with 11 bases between them. The CDR3 spells CSARGDFREQYF. For the CDR3, the DNA is TGCAGTGCTAGAGGGGACTTCAGGGAGCAGTACTTC.

In this sample, this clonotype turned up a few times. This rearrangement joins TRBV4-1 to TRBJ2-1, with 8 bases aligning to TRBD2. V shed 0 bases and J 12 bases; nucleotides not matched to a gene: 10. The CDR3 runs to 15 residues. Germline loops: CDR1 MGHRA, CDR2 YSYEKL. CDR3 in DNA: TGCGCCAGCAGCCAAGATCGGGGGGGCCGTTGGGTGCAGTTCTTC. Translated, it gives CASSQDRGGRWVQFF.